The T cell receptor (beta chain) described here comes from a study of blood T cell repertoires in COVID-19. The protocol was immunoSEQ multiplex PCR, while the TCRdb copy is restricted to in-frame clones and leaves out a portion. The repertoire consists of about 370,000 clones, with almost 90% occurring once and the leading ten covering 6.5%. The germline gives CDR1 SGHNT, CDR2 YENEEA. The V and J ends lost 5 bases and 10 bases respectively, with 15 bases between them. The CDR3 sequence is 13 residues long. This clone was observed a single time. The origin of this receptor is a man younger than 30 with active or convalescent COVID-19. The chain uses TRBV11-3 and TRBJ2-1; tentative D call: TRBD2 (6 bases). Sequencing was carried out using peripheral blood. The CDR3 DNA reads as TGTGCCAGCAGCCGGGACTGGATTCGGGAGCAGTTCTTC. Encoded protein: CASSRDWIREQFF.